This entry lists 32 T cell receptor beta chains sequenced from one sample in a study of OX40 agonist ivuxolimab in advanced cancers. Sequencing used immunoSEQ multiplex PCR; TCRdb keeps in-frame clones, though not all of them. The sample lists 65,000 to 95,000 clones, 80% to 95% seen once, with around 7% in the top ten. The source material was CD4+ or CD8+ T cells sorted from blood, sampled in a trial of the OX40 agonist ivuxolimab. The receptors here all came from an adult with an advanced solid tumor such as melanoma, head and neck, liver or kidney cancer.

The chain couples TRBV6-1 to TRBJ1-1; D call uncertain. This CDR3 region has 13 residues. Germline assignment: CDR1 MNHNS and CDR2 SASEGT. V shed 2 bases and J shed 4 bases, with 8 bases lying between them. Here the CDR3 reads CASSEQSPTEAFF. CDR3 coding DNA: TGTGCCAGCAGTGAACAGTCACCCACTGAAGCTTTCTTT.

V is TRBV10-3 and J is TRBJ1-2; 7 bases are a match to TRBD1. The junction had 6 bases not matched to a gene; V was cut back by 7 bases and J by 1 base. Germline V gene lookup returns CDR1 ENHRY and CDR2 SYGVKD. The CDR3 is made up of 14 amino acids. The CDR3: CAITPQGGNYGYTF. The CDR3 DNA is TGTGCCATCACCCCGCAGGGGGGTAACTATGGCTACACCTTC.

Written as DNA, the CDR3 is TGTGCCAGCAGTTTATTTTACCGACAGACTAATTCACCCCTCCACTTT. It codes for CASSLFYRQTNSPLHF. The rearrangement links TRBV28 to TRBJ1-6; maybe TRBD1 (5 bases). V lost 1 base and J lost 6, with 13 bases in between. This CDR3 has 16 amino acids. CDR1 and CDR2 from the germline V gene are MDHEN and SYDVKM.

This chain joins TRBV7-2 and TRBJ2-3; maybe TRBD2 (6 bases). There are 15 residues in the CDR3. Deletions cut 5 bases from V and 2 bases from J, with 14 bases between. Looked up from germline, CDR1 is SGHTA and CDR2 is FQGNSA. This CDR3 reads CASSGTPSNTDTQYF. The CDR3 DNA reads as TGTGCCAGCAGCGGGACTCCTTCCAACACAGATACGCAGTATTTT. The variable domain in full, with the rest retrieved from reference TRBV7-2 and TRBJ2-3, is GAGVSQSPSNKVTEKGKDVELRCDPISGHTALYWYRQSLGQGLEFLIYFQGNSAPDKSGLPSDRFSAERTGGSVSTLTIQRTQQEDSAVYLCASSGTPSNTDTQYFGPGTRLTVL.

The V call is TRBV6-5, the J call TRBJ2-7; 7 bases agree with TRBD1. The germline gives CDR1 MNHEY, CDR2 SVGAGI. V was clipped by 0 bases and J by 9 bases; unmatched bases: 5. The CDR3 loop spans 13 amino acids. In DNA form, the CDR3 reads TGTGCCAGCAGTTACTCAAGGGGACAGCTGCAGTACTTC. Translated, it gives CASSYSRGQLQYF.

Only a few counts were recorded for this clone. The chain employs TRBV4-2 and TRBJ2-5; 11 bases agree with TRBD2. CDR1 is LGHNA and CDR2 is YNFKEQ in the germline V gene. The trim removed 4 bases at V and 5 bases at J, leaving 15 bases unmatched. This CDR3 has 18 amino acids. The CDR3, as DNA: TGTGCCAGCAGCCCTCTTAGCGGGAGGGCCATCTTAGGCGAGACCCAGTACTTC. Protein: CASSPLSGRAILGETQYF.

The chain carries TRBV19 and TRBJ1-5; D ambiguous. Germline lookup yields CDR1 LNHDA and CDR2 SQIVND (reference sequence). The germline V and J ends were trimmed by 1 base and 6 bases, with 7 bases remaining between them. The CDR3 length is 13 residues. The CDR3 loop is CASSIGAGQPQHF. DNA of the CDR3: TGTGCCAGTAGTATAGGGGCTGGTCAGCCCCAGCATTTT.

This chain joins TRBV5-4 and TRBJ2-4, with D hard to call. V was clipped by 3 bases and J by 9 bases, with 13 bases between them. This CDR3 has 13 residues. CDR1 is SGHNT and CDR2 is YYREEE in the germline V gene (reference sequence). CDR3: CASSSPGEAIQYF. The CDR3 DNA reads TGTGCCAGCAGCTCCCCAGGTGAAGCCATTCAGTACTTC.

The chain joins TRBV27 to TRBJ2-1; 7 nucleotides line up with TRBD1. V shed 6 bases and J 7 bases; nucleotides not matched to a gene: 6. The germline CDR1 and CDR2 sequences are MNHEY and SMNVEV (reference sequence). CDR3 size: 13 residues. The CDR3 sequence: CASRATGWNEQFF. For the CDR3, the DNA is TGTGCCAGCAGAGCGACAGGGTGGAATGAGCAGTTCTTC.

The V call is TRBV28, the J call TRBJ1-2; weak D call: TRBD1 (5 bases). This CDR3 is built from 12 residues. V dropped 6 bases and J dropped 2 bases, with 7 bases sitting between them. From germline, CDR1 is MDHEN and CDR2 SYDVKM. The CDR3 reads CASSRTNYGYTF. CDR3 DNA: TGTGCCAGCAGCAGGACAAACTATGGCTACACCTTC.

The V gene is TRBV5-1, the J gene TRBJ2-7; D unclear. With 5 bases removed from V and 0 bases from J, the gap between germline ends came to 9 bases. CDR1 is SGHRS and CDR2 is YFSETQ in the germline V gene. The CDR3 spans 13 residues. The CDR3 reads CASRARDSYEQYF. The CDR3 DNA reads TGCGCCAGCAGGGCCCGCGACTCCTACGAGCAGTACTTC.

This clone has just one count. The CDR3 protein is CASSVLTGGSADTQYF. The DNA of the CDR3 is TGTGCCAGTAGTGTCCTCACAGGGGGTAGCGCAGATACGCAGTATTTT. The chain links TRBV19 to TRBJ2-3; 8 bases are shared with TRBD1. Per the germline V gene, CDR1 is LNHDA and CDR2 is SQIVND (reference sequence). Unmatched junction bases numbered 11, after V lost 5 bases and J lost 4 bases. CDR3 size: 16 residues.

The V call is TRBV19, the J call TRBJ2-2, with TRBD1 matching over 7 bases. V lost 6 bases to trimming and J lost 2 bases; unmatched junction nucleotides: 3. Looked up from germline, CDR1 is LNHDA and CDR2 is SQIVND (reference sequence). This CDR3 comprises 14 residues. CDR3 protein: CASRRQGNTGELFF. CDR3 DNA: TGTGCCAGTAGGAGACAGGGTAACACCGGGGAGCTGTTTTTT.

The chain is built from TRBV28 and TRBJ2-7; 7 nucleotides agree with TRBD2. The CDR3 is 16 amino acids. Germline V gene sequence: CDR1 MDHEN, CDR2 SYDVKM. The junction had 13 bases not matched to a gene; V was cut back by 8 bases and J by 0 bases. DNA for the CDR3: TGTGCCAGCTCTCCGCCCCCTGGGGGGGTCTCCTACGAGCAGTACTTC. Encoded protein: CASSPPPGGVSYEQYF.

This chain connects TRBV19 to TRBJ2-5, with 7 bases that match TRBD1. This CDR3 region has 15 residues. Germline V gene sequence: CDR1 LNHDA, CDR2 SQIVND (reference sequence). Trimming took 4 bases from V and 5 from J; bases not matched to a gene: 10. The CDR3 here is CASSTHRGSGETQYF. In nucleotides, the CDR3 is TGTGCCAGTAGTACCCACAGGGGTTCGGGGGAGACCCAGTACTTC.

The chain uses TRBV28 and TRBJ2-7; TRBD2 aligns across 12 bases. The CDR3 is 15 residues long. Germline assignment: CDR1 MDHEN and CDR2 SYDVKM. After removal of 6 bases from V and 5 bases from J, the junction contained 8 bases not matched to a gene. For the CDR3, the DNA is TGTGCCAGCAGGTCGCTAGCGGGGGGGCCGGACGAGCAGTACTTC. It specifies CASRSLAGGPDEQYF.

The chain carries TRBV5-4 and TRBJ2-5; 13 nucleotides line up with TRBD2. Germline CDR1 SGHNT, CDR2 YYREEE (reference sequence). The J segment lost 7 bases and the V segment lost 3 bases, leaving 15 bases of the junction unmatched. The CDR3 loop spans 18 amino acids. In DNA form, the CDR3 reads TGTGCCAGCAGCTCAGGGACTAGCGGGAAGGCAGGGGTAGGGACCCAGTACTTC. Translated: CASSSGTSGKAGVGTQYF.

This sequence joins TRBV6-5 and TRBJ1-1; D is unclear. The CDR3 consists of 14 residues. Germline CDR1 MNHEY, CDR2 SVGAGI. Trimming stripped 2 bases from V and 0 bases from J, with 7 bases between. CDR3 in amino acids: CASSYGYMNTEAFF. The CDR3 coding sequence is TGTGCCAGCAGTTACGGCTACATGAACACTGAAGCTTTCTTT.

This chain links TRBV5-1 with TRBJ2-7, with 9 bases aligning to TRBD2. CDR1 and CDR2 from the germline V gene are SGHRS and YFSETQ. V gave up 0 bases and J gave up 3 bases; unmatched junction bases: 4. The CDR3 length is 15 residues. The CDR3 protein is CASSLVASGNYEQYF. The DNA for the CDR3 is TGCGCCAGCAGCTTGGTCGCTAGCGGGAACTACGAGCAGTACTTC. Full variable domain (rest looked up from reference TRBV5-1 and TRBJ2-7): KAGVTQTPRYLIKTRGQQVTLSCSPISGHRSVSWYQQTPGQGLQFLFEYFSETQRNKGNFPGRFSGRQFSNSRSEMNVSTLELGDSALYLCASSLVASGNYEQYFGPGTRLTVT.

The rearrangement links TRBV28 to TRBJ2-7; possible D gene TRBD2, 6 bases. The length of the CDR3 is 12 residues. The V and J ends lost 2 bases and 6 bases respectively, with 8 bases between them. Germline V gene sequence: CDR1 MDHEN, CDR2 SYDVKM. Here the CDR3 reads CASSLRTIEQYF. CDR3 coding DNA: TGTGCCAGCAGTTTACGGACTATCGAGCAGTACTTC.

The chain employs TRBV5-1 and TRBJ1-4; D call uncertain. Germline CDR1 SGHRS, CDR2 YFSETQ. V was trimmed by 1 base and J by 3 bases, leaving 7 bases between them. CDR3 size: 14 residues. DNA of the CDR3: TGCGCCAGCAGCTTGTCAGGATCTAATGAAAAACTGTTTTTT. It yields the protein CASSLSGSNEKLFF.

This chain links TRBV13 with TRBJ2-3; the match to TRBD2 covers 16 bases. Germline trimming cut 2 bases from V and 2 bases from J; bases unmatched to any gene: 10. This CDR3 has 20 amino acids. Germline CDR1 is PRHDT and CDR2 is FYEKMQ (reference sequence). The CDR3 sequence is CASSLLGLAGGPGFTDTQYF. The CDR3 bases are TGTGCCAGCAGCTTATTGGGACTAGCGGGAGGGCCAGGTTTCACAGATACGCAGTATTTT.

J is TRBJ1-1 and V is TRBV5-1; D uncertain. V lost 0 bases, J lost 1 base, and 7 bases lay in between. This CDR3 region has 14 residues. Per the germline V gene, CDR1 is SGHRS and CDR2 is YFSETQ. The CDR3 reads CASSLANQNTEAFF. CDR3 DNA sequence: TGCGCCAGCAGCTTGGCCAATCAGAACACTGAAGCTTTCTTT.

A remark on this clone: The sample carries other DNA sequences with the same CDR3. The rearrangement links TRBV19 to TRBJ1-5; possibly TRBD1 for D (6 bases). The CDR3 loop spans 16 amino acids. Looked up from germline, CDR1 is LNHDA and CDR2 is SQIVND (reference sequence). Trimming took 5 bases from V and 4 from J, leaving 18 bases between them. The CDR3 coding sequence is TGTGCCAGTAGTCCGACAGGAGCGCGAACAAATCAGCCCCAGCATTTT. This gives the protein CASSPTGARTNQPQHF.

This rearrangement joins TRBV5-1 to TRBJ2-1, with 7 bases aligning to TRBD2. The CDR3 loop spans 15 amino acids. The V segment lost 0 bases and the J segment 8 bases; nucleotides outside the gene matches: 8. Per the germline V gene, CDR1 is SGHRS and CDR2 is YFSETQ. The chain's CDR3 is CASSLALAGVDEQFF. DNA for the CDR3: TGCGCCAGCAGCTTGGCCTTAGCGGGCGTGGATGAGCAGTTCTTC.

The V and J genes are TRBV19 and TRBJ2-1; D might be TRBD2 (5 bases). CDR3 length: 15 residues. The germline gives CDR1 LNHDA, CDR2 SQIVND (reference sequence). The V gene lost 8 bases and the J gene lost 2 bases, with 16 bases spanning the gap. In DNA form, the CDR3 reads TGTGCCAGTTGTTGGGGAAAGGGAGCCTACAATGAGCAGTTCTTC. It yields the protein CASCWGKGAYNEQFF.

V is TRBV18 and J is TRBJ2-7; the D is unclear. The CDR3 spans 14 residues. From germline, CDR1 is KGHSH and CDR2 LQKENI. Trimming took 4 bases from V and 0 from J, leaving 10 bases between them. CDR3 region: CASSLGSGSYEQYF. The CDR3 nucleotides are TGTGCCAGCTCACTTGGGTCTGGCTCCTACGAGCAGTACTTC.

The J gene is TRBJ1-1, the V gene TRBV5-1; unclear D gene. This CDR3 contains 13 residues. Germline CDR1 SGHRS, CDR2 YFSETQ. Trimming shortened V by 7 bases and J by 1 base, and 11 bases separated the two germline ends. As DNA, the CDR3 is TGCGCCAGCGGCCGCGACCCGAACACTGAAGCTTTCTTT. Protein: CASGRDPNTEAFF.

V and J are TRBV15 and TRBJ2-2, with TRBD2 matching 8 bases. Germline V gene sequence: CDR1 LNHNV, CDR2 YYDKDF (reference sequence). This CDR3 has 17 residues. V lost 4 bases and J lost 2; bases outside the gene matches: 9. In nucleotides, the CDR3 is TGTGCCACCAGCAACGGCGGGGGGCGAGGAAACACCGGGGAGCTGTTTTTT. It translates to CATSNGGGRGNTGELFF.

This chain joins TRBV5-6 and TRBJ1-2; D is ambiguous. V gave up 0 bases and J gave up 4 bases, with 7 bases separating them. From germline, CDR1 is SGHDT and CDR2 YYEEEE. This CDR3 region has 13 residues. The CDR3 DNA reads TGTGCCAGCAGCTTGGGCAGCGGCTATGGCTACACCTTC. Translation gives CASSLGSGYGYTF.

This clone has only one observation. Written as DNA, the CDR3 is TGTGCCAGCAGACGAACCCCAGGGGGCTCGAATGAGCAGTTCTTC. Translating it yields CASRRTPGGSNEQFF. This sequence joins TRBV28 and TRBJ2-1, with 8 bases lining up with TRBD1. Losses at the gene ends were 6 bases for V and 7 bases for J; bases not matched to a gene: 11. Germline loops: CDR1 MDHEN, CDR2 SYDVKM. The CDR3 length is 15 residues.

The chain is built from TRBV6-4 and TRBJ2-3, with D possibly being TRBD2 (6 bases). V dropped 6 bases and J dropped 0 bases, with 10 bases sitting between them. The CDR3 length is 14 residues. Germline CDR1 MRHNA, CDR2 SNTAGT. The CDR3 spells CASRGDSSTDTQYF. DNA of the CDR3: TGTGCCAGCAGAGGGGACTCTAGCACAGATACGCAGTATTTT.